This T cell receptor beta chain was identified in a study of blood T cells in healthy people across ages. Regarding the study as a whole: Per million T cells, the diversity of TCR beta decreased roughly linearly as age advanced.

Details on this clonotype: Its specificity is not known.

A minimum of 7 million PBMCs was isolated per sample. Alongside a J-beta primer mix, a sample-barcoded 5' primer served in a second PCR lasting about 7 to 11 cycles. TCRdb re-derived calls from the 5' RACE reads in MiXCR, one entry per CDR3 protein. Of fewer than 1,200,000 distinct CDR3 sequences in the sample, approximately 25% are singletons; the top ten hold approximately 0.75%. Unmatched junction bases numbered 6, after V lost 3 bases and J lost 0 bases. Germline-derived CDR1 and CDR2 are SGDLS and YYNGEE. The CDR3 extends over 16 amino acids. These records were also assigned to another study, of T cells of mothers and their children.

The sequence was collected from a girl aged 2-10 years in good health. The V and J genes are TRBV9 and TRBJ2-3; 8 bases line up with TRBD2. Sequenced material: blood. CDR3 nucleotides: TGTGCCAGCAGCGGAACTAGCGGTGGCAGCACAGATACGCAGTATTTT. It encodes CASSGTSGGSTDTQYF.